This T cell receptor (beta chain) was recovered during a study of control samples from healthy donors and cancer patients (dated by TCRdb to 2018 to 2020). Ends trimmed: V by 2 bases, J by 9 bases; bases unmatched to a gene: 12. Taken from the germline V gene (reference sequence), the CDR1 and CDR2 loops are LNHNV and YYDKDF. The CDR3 contains 16 residues, cysteine and phenylalanine counted. Here the CDR3 DNA is all that survives: 48 bases in frame from base 1. Library preparation employed the immunoSEQ multiplex PCR assay. Drawn from immuneACCESS, this table holds only the in-frame rearrangements with V and J called that TCRdb kept. Clones are partly lost; checked studies trace under half to an unresolved V gene and leave the rest unexplained. A total of about 120,000 clones appear in this sample, 85% to 90% of them only once. The ten largest make up about 2.1% of the sample. Comments on this clone: What antigen it recognizes has not been identified. No much larger clonotype is one base removed from it; base qualities were not supplied.

The receptor comes from a woman aged 70-85 years in good health. Sequencing was carried out using blood. The sequence links TRBV15 to TRBJ2-7, with TRBD2 identical over 11 junction bases. In nucleotides, the sequence is TGTGCCACCAGCAGATACACTAGCGGGGGAGATGTCGGGCAGTACTTC. Protein translation: CATSRYTSGGDVGQYF.